The 26 T cell receptor beta chains listed next were all sequenced from one sample in a study of blood T cells in healthy people across ages. The authors ran a second PCR of about 6 to 11 cycles using a sample-barcoded 5' primer and a J-beta primer mix. TCRdb itself ran the 5' RACE reads through MiXCR, one entry per CDR3 protein. The data hold about 320,000 distinct CDR3 sequences, with around 30% observed a single time. The sample consisted of blood. The receptor source for this set is an older woman in good health.

There are a few counts of this clonotype. CDR3 sequence (DNA): TGCAGCGTTGAAGAGGTGGCAGGGTTCTACGGCTACACCTTC. Protein sequence: CSVEEVAGFYGYTF. The rearrangement links TRBV29-1 to TRBJ1-2; D perhaps matches TRBD1 (5 bases). The CDR3 length is 14 residues. V lost 0 bases, J lost 8 bases, and 16 bases lay in between. Germline lookup yields CDR1 SQVTM and CDR2 ANQGSEA.

The count of this clonotype is one. The chain joins TRBV6-5 to TRBJ2-1; D unclear. There are 15 residues in the CDR3. The V end lost 6 bases, the J end lost 1 base, and 13 bases lay between the germline ends. Germline V gene sequence: CDR1 MNHEY, CDR2 SVGAGI. This CDR3 is CASSKGSGSYNEQFF. CDR3 coding DNA: TGTGCCAGCAGCAAGGGCTCCGGGTCCTACAATGAGCAGTTCTTC.

The rearrangement uses TRBV6-1 and TRBJ1-5; 8 positions match TRBD1. Germline CDR1 and CDR2: MNHNS and SASEGT. The junction had 10 bases not matched to a gene; V was cut back by 2 bases and J by 4 bases. This CDR3 has 17 amino acids. CDR3 residues: CASSEFRMDRVNQPQHF. In nucleotides, the CDR3 is TGTGCCAGCAGTGAATTCCGGATGGACAGGGTGAATCAGCCCCAGCATTTT.

The CDR3 DNA sequence: TGTGCCAGCAGCTACTCAGGCACAGATACGCAGTATTTT. Its protein is CASSYSGTDTQYF. This chain connects TRBV11-3 to TRBJ2-3; D remains unclear. The germline V and J ends were trimmed by 4 bases and 1 base, with 6 bases remaining between them. The CDR3 loop spans 13 amino acids. Germline V lookup: CDR1 SGHNT, CDR2 YENEEA.

This clonotype was seen a few times. This chain connects TRBV20-1 to TRBJ1-3; D not resolved. The CDR3 sequence is 12 residues long. Trimming stripped 5 bases from V and 0 bases from J, with 5 bases between. The germline CDR1 and CDR2 sequences are DFQATT and SNEGSKA (reference sequence). CDR3 DNA sequence: TGCAGTGCTCAGGTCTCTGGAAACACCATATATTTT. Translated: CSAQVSGNTIYF.

The J gene is TRBJ2-2, the V gene TRBV11-2; 7 bases agree with TRBD1. Unmatched junction bases numbered 4, after V lost 5 bases and J lost 4 bases. This CDR3 has 14 residues. CDR1 SGHAT and CDR2 FQNNGV come from the germline V gene. The DNA of the CDR3 is TGTGCCAGCAGCCCGGGACAGACCACCGGGGAGCTGTTTTTT. This gives the protein CASSPGQTTGELFF.

The CDR3, as DNA: TGCAGTGCTAGTAAGCGGTGGAACACAGATACGCAGTATTTT. Translated, it gives CSASKRWNTDTQYF. The rearrangement joins TRBV20-1 to TRBJ2-3; maybe TRBD2 (5 bases). Germline CDR1 reads DFQATT; CDR2 reads SNEGSKA (reference sequence). The CDR3 consists of 14 residues. Trimming cost V 3 bases and J 2 bases, with 12 bases left between them.

This sequence joins TRBV20-1 and TRBJ1-3, with 8 bases identical to TRBD1. V lost 3 bases to trimming and J lost 3 bases; unmatched junction nucleotides: 4. The germline CDR1 and CDR2 sequences are DFQATT and SNEGSKA (reference sequence). The CDR3 has 14 amino acids. For the CDR3, the DNA is TGCAGTGCTAGGGCGACAGGGGTTGGAAACACCATATATTTT. Amino acid sequence: CSARATGVGNTIYF.

This clonotype has more than one count but fewer than ten. CDR3: CASRDAEGAILGYTF. CDR3 coding DNA: TGTGCCAGCCGCGACGCCGAGGGGGCGATACTTGGCTACACCTTC. The chain links TRBV6-2 or TRBV6-3 to TRBJ1-2, with 7 bases matching TRBD1. This CDR3 spans 15 amino acids. Germline V gene lookup returns CDR1 MNHEY and CDR2 SVGEGT. J was trimmed by 7 bases and V by 8 bases; bases with no gene match: 16.

CDR3 nucleotides: TGTGCCAGCAGTCTATGGAGCCTAGCGGGAAAGAGTAACGAGCAGTACTTC. Its translation: CASSLWSLAGKSNEQYF. The chain is built from TRBV6-2 or TRBV6-3 and TRBJ2-5; TRBD2 aligns across 9 bases. The J call is uncertain, as TRBJ2-7 better fits the DNA end. Germline CDR1 MNHEY, CDR2 SVGEGT. This CDR3 contains 17 residues.

This clonotype was recorded a few times. The chain carries TRBV24-1 and TRBJ2-3, with 9 bases matching TRBD2. Germline V gene sequence: CDR1 KGHDR, CDR2 SFDVKD. The CDR3 contains 15 residues. V trimming: 6 bases; J trimming: 0 bases; junction bases outside the gene matches: 3. The DNA of the CDR3 is TGTGCCACCAGTCTTAGCGGGAGAAGCACAGATACGCAGTATTTT. As protein: CATSLSGRSTDTQYF.

Ten or more counts support this clonotype. J is TRBJ2-5 and V is TRBV20-1; 8 bases are a match to TRBD1. Germline trimming cut 8 bases from V and 2 bases from J; bases unmatched to any gene: 7. There are 13 residues in the CDR3. Germline CDR1 is DFQATT and CDR2 is SNEGSKA (reference sequence). CDR3 nucleotides: TGCAGTCTTCGGACAGGGCCTCAAGAGACCCAGTACTTC. It codes for CSLRTGPQETQYF.

The rearrangement links TRBV6-1 to TRBJ2-7, with 10 bases lining up with TRBD2. The CDR3 has 15 amino acids. CDR1 is MNHNS and CDR2 is SASEGT in the germline V gene. Germline trimming cut 4 bases from V and 5 bases from J; bases unmatched to any gene: 8. CDR3 DNA: TGTGCCAGCAGTGGGCTAGGACTAGCGGCCAACGAGCAGTACTTC. It is translated as CASSGLGLAANEQYF.

This clonotype showed up just once. The chain joins TRBV29-1 to TRBJ1-4; 8 bases match TRBD1. The CDR3 is made up of 11 amino acids. V lost 7 bases, J lost 8 bases, and 3 bases stayed unmatched. The V gene's germline CDR1 is SQVTM and CDR2 ANQGSEA. CDR3 coding DNA: TGCAGCGCTTGGACAGGGGAAAAACTGTTTTTT. Encoded protein: CSAWTGEKLFF.

Only a few counts were recorded for this clonotype. V is TRBV4-1 and J is TRBJ1-4; the D is unclear. The CDR3 loop spans 15 amino acids. The V end was cut by 4 bases, the J end by 0 bases, with 9 bases between. CDR1 is MGHRA and CDR2 is YSYEKL in the germline V gene. CDR3 bases: TGCGCCAGCAGCCGTACGCCTCCAACTAATGAAAAACTGTTTTTT. Its protein is CASSRTPPTNEKLFF.

In DNA form, the CDR3 reads TGCGCCAGCAGCATGAGACTAGCGGGAGCTTCCGGGGAGCTGTTTTTT. As protein: CASSMRLAGASGELFF. This rearrangement joins TRBV5-1 to TRBJ2-2; 12 nucleotides match TRBD2. Trimming cost V 4 bases and J 6 bases; bases outside gene matches: 7. The V gene's germline CDR1 is SGHRS and CDR2 YFSETQ. The CDR3 length is 16 residues.

The genes are TRBV5-1 and TRBJ2-7; 8 nucleotides align to TRBD1. Germline V lookup: CDR1 SGHRS, CDR2 YFSETQ. CDR3 size: 14 residues. The ends lost 0 bases at V and 6 bases at J; junction bases unmatched: 5. The CDR3 spells CASSLAGGTGEQYF. Here the CDR3 DNA reads TGCGCCAGCAGCTTGGCAGGGGGCACAGGCGAGCAGTACTTC. The full variable domain, in which reference TRBV5-1 and TRBJ2-7 provide the parts outside the CDR3, is KAGVTQTPRYLIKTRGQQVTLSCSPISGHRSVSWYQQTPGQGLQFLFEYFSETQRNKGNFPGRFSGRQFSNSRSEMNVSTLELGDSALYLCASSLAGGTGEQYFGPGTRLTVT.

This clonotype has at least ten counts. The J gene is TRBJ2-1, the V gene TRBV5-8, with 11 bases identical to TRBD2. The CDR3 runs to 14 residues. In germline, CDR1 is SGHTS, CDR2 YDEGEE. Trimming at V came to 5 bases and at J to 8 bases, leaving 6 bases not matched to a gene. CDR3: CASSRLAGFDEQFF. CDR3 DNA: TGTGCCAGCAGTCGACTAGCGGGATTTGATGAGCAGTTCTTC.

The J gene is TRBJ2-4, the V gene TRBV24-1; 8 nucleotides match TRBD1. Germline assignment: CDR1 KGHDR and CDR2 SFDVKD. This CDR3 comprises 14 residues. V lost 3 bases and J lost 11; bases outside the gene matches: 8. In DNA form, the CDR3 reads TGTGCCACCAGTGATGCCCACGGGACAGGCCTTCAGTACTTC. Translating it yields CATSDAHGTGLQYF.

A few counts support this clonotype. V and J are TRBV11-1 and TRBJ2-7, with 10 bases fitting TRBD1. The CDR3 is 17 residues long. Germline values: CDR1 SGHAT, CDR2 FQDESV (reference sequence). The V gene end was trimmed by 5 bases and the J gene end by 1 base; junction bases not matched to a gene: 11. For the CDR3, the DNA is TGTGCCAGCAGCCCCCTCGTGCGGACAGGGGGATCCTACGAGCAGTACTTC. It codes for CASSPLVRTGGSYEQYF.

The chain is built from TRBV27 and TRBJ1-5; D is possibly TRBD1 (6 bases). Germline V gene data show CDR1 as MNHEY and CDR2 as SMNVEV (reference sequence). V lost 2 bases and J 3 bases, leaving 11 bases between the germline ends. The CDR3 contains 15 residues. The CDR3 loop reads CASSLSRQANQPQHF. CDR3 DNA sequence: TGTGCCAGCAGTTTAAGCAGACAGGCCAATCAGCCCCAGCATTTT.

This clonotype showed up just a few times. The V and J genes are TRBV5-1 and TRBJ2-4; 10 bases align to TRBD2. CDR1 SGHRS and CDR2 YFSETQ come from the germline V gene. The V gene end was trimmed by 4 bases and the J gene end by 2 bases; junction bases not matched to a gene: 12. This CDR3 has 18 amino acids. The CDR3 is CASSPGSAGGWTKNIQYF. In DNA form, the CDR3 reads TGCGCCAGCAGCCCGGGGTCAGCGGGAGGGTGGACCAAAAACATTCAGTACTTC.

The chain uses TRBV29-1 and TRBJ2-1, with 13 nucleotides matching TRBD2. V dropped 0 bases and J dropped 8; count of bases not matched to a gene: 7. Per the germline V gene, CDR1 is SQVTM and CDR2 is ANQGSEA. The CDR3 contains 16 residues. CDR3 protein: CSVEDPSGLAGDEQFF. DNA for the CDR3: TGCAGCGTTGAAGATCCTTCAGGACTAGCGGGAGATGAGCAGTTCTTC.

This clonotype was counted between two and nine times. The rearrangement uses TRBV5-1 and TRBJ2-7; D is perhaps TRBD2 (6 bases). With 0 bases removed from V and 2 bases from J, the gap between germline ends came to 12 bases. The CDR3 has 15 amino acids. Germline V gives CDR1 SGHRS, CDR2 YFSETQ. CDR3 loop: CASSLAGGTTYEQYF. CDR3 sequence (DNA): TGCGCCAGCAGCTTGGCCGGAGGGACGACCTACGAGCAGTACTTC.

As to this clonotype: Compared with germline, one end of the junction differs, possibly owing to a read error. The gene calls are TRBV5-5 and TRBJ2-4; TRBD1 matches at 11 bases. The CDR3 runs 14 residues. CDR1 SGHKS and CDR2 YYEKEE come from the germline V gene (reference sequence). The CDR3 sequence is CPSSSDRGLRIQYF. DNA for the CDR3: TGTCCCAGCAGCTCGGACAGGGGGCTTCGCATTCAGTACTTC.

V is TRBV7-2 and J is TRBJ2-5, with D unresolved. This CDR3 region has 12 residues. In germline, CDR1 is SGHTA, CDR2 FQGNSA. With 8 bases removed from V and 2 bases from J, the gap between germline ends came to 9 bases. CDR3 nucleotides: TGTGCCAGCGGGGTCCCTCAAGAGACCCAGTACTTC. It encodes CASGVPQETQYF.